Each of the 8 T cell receptor beta chains below was sequenced from the same sample in a study of T cells expressing NK-cell markers. Following a re-call of the 5' RACE reads, TCRdb has one entry per CDR3 protein and lacks DNA. The sample includes 400,000 to 450,000 distinct CDR3 sequences. The sample comprised blood T cells: a sorted CD56 or NKG2C T cell subset, CD4+ or CD8+ T cells, or bulk PBMC T cells (not recorded which). The receptors stem from a woman between 18 and 70 years old in good health.

CDR3 sequence reads: CASSQDWGKQFF. The chain employs TRBV11-2 and TRBJ2-1; TCRdb names TRBD1, which stays unverified in the absence of DNA. There are 12 residues in the CDR3. Germline CDR1 SGHAT, CDR2 FQNNGV.

The chain has TRBV20-1 and TRBJ2-3; absent DNA, TCRdb's TRBD1 call cannot be checked. This CDR3 is 15 amino acids long. Germline loops: CDR1 DFQATT, CDR2 SNEGSKA (reference sequence). The CDR3 region is CSARGATGRTDTQYF.

The chain carries TRBV27 and TRBJ2-1; the TCRdb call, TRBD2, lacks DNA for checking. Per the germline V gene, CDR1 is MNHEY and CDR2 is SMNVEV (reference sequence). The CDR3 is made up of 16 amino acids. This CDR3 is CASSSLSRGTYNEQFF.

V usage is TRBV6-1 and J usage is TRBJ1-5; TCRdb's D call, TRBD1, is unchecked because there is no DNA. In germline, CDR1 is MNHNS, CDR2 SASEGT. CDR3 size: 14 residues. The CDR3 loop is CASYGQGAIQPQHF.

This chain uses TRBV20-1 with TRBJ1-5. The CDR3 is 15 amino acids. Germline V lookup: CDR1 DFQATT, CDR2 SNEGSKA (reference sequence). The CDR3 loop reads CSARDPNGEYQPQHF.

The chain has TRBV5-1 and TRBJ2-1; TCRdb outputs TRBD2, but without DNA this stays unchecked. This CDR3 is built from 16 residues. Germline CDR1 is SGHRS and CDR2 is YFSETQ. CDR3 sequence: CASSPGTSGDYNEQFF.

V is TRBV15 and J is TRBJ2-7; TCRdb's assignment of TRBD1 cannot be checked, as there is no DNA. CDR1 is LNHNV, CDR2 YYDKDF, per germline (reference sequence). The CDR3 is 14 amino acids. The CDR3 loop reads CATSRATGGYEQYF.

The chain links TRBV5-4 to TRBJ2-1. CDR1 SGHNT and CDR2 YYREEE come from the germline V gene (reference sequence). CDR3 size: 15 residues. The CDR3: CASAAQSGSYNEQFF. Together with reference TRBV5-4 and TRBJ2-1, the CDR3 gives the full variable domain: ETGVTQSPTHLIKTRGQQVTLRCSSQSGHNTVSWYQQALGQGPQFIFQYYREEENGRGNFPPRFSGLQFPNYSSELNVNALELDDSALYLCASAAQSGSYNEQFFGPGTRLTVL.